The clone carrying this T cell receptor (beta chain) turned up a few times. What it binds is unknown. The CDR3 consists of 15 residues. Germline CDR1 is DFQATT and CDR2 is SNEGSKA (reference sequence). V gave up 5 bases and J gave up 8 bases, with 21 bases separating them. The authors extracted at least 5 micrograms of total RNA per sample. This record comes from a study of blood T cells in healthy people across ages. Study details: Using template switching, researchers captured about one barcoded beta molecule for each two T cells. Study-wide findings and caveats: The long-lived group displayed more naive CD4+ cells, plus higher diversity, than the aged donors did.

The second PCR ran about 7 to 12 cycles with a sample-barcoded 5' primer and J-beta primers. The yield of each sample was at least 3 million CDR3-containing paired-end reads. One entry per CDR3 protein, called by TCRdb with MiXCR from the 5' RACE reads. The sample includes 800,000 or so distinct CDR3 sequences, about 46% of them seen just once. Sequencing was carried out using blood. The receptor's source is a man older than 75 in good health. This chain connects TRBV20-1 to TRBJ1-4; no clear D gene. CDR3 protein: CSAPGGKGREEKLFF. The CDR3 DNA follows: TGCAGTGCTCCGGGAGGGAAGGGAAGAGAAGAAAAACTGTTTTTT.